This T cell receptor beta chain was captured in a study of blood T cell repertoires in COVID-19. Profiled with immunoSEQ multiplex PCR; TCRdb holds only in-frame clones, not every one. The sample has approximately 250,000 clones; around 85% are singletons. V was clipped by 6 bases and J by 3 bases; unmatched bases: 4. CDR1 and CDR2 from the germline V gene are MNHEY and SMNVEV (reference sequence). The CDR3 sequence is 14 residues long. This chain uses TRBV27 with TRBJ2-3, with TRBD1 identical over 9 bases. The TCR was taken from an older woman with active or convalescent COVID-19. Input material: peripheral blood. The CDR3 region is CASSDRGGTDTQYF. In DNA, the CDR3 is TGTGCCAGCAGCGACAGGGGGGGAACAGATACGCAGTATTTT.